The 26 T cell receptor beta chains reported below all come from one sample, sequenced in a study of cytomegalovirus exposure and HLA in healthy donors. PCR used 60 Vbeta primers and 13 Jbeta primers. Sequencing used immunoSEQ multiplex PCR; TCRdb keeps in-frame clones, though not all of them. The sample shows 150,000 to 200,000 clones, about 80% of them seen only once. Sequences were obtained from PBMCs. These receptors originate from a man between 25 and 39 years old in good health and CMV-seropositive.

The V call is TRBV6-6, the J call TRBJ1-5; the D gene is possibly TRBD1 (5 bases). The CDR3 extends over 12 amino acids. V lost 11 bases and J 6 bases, leaving 14 bases between the germline ends. The germline CDR1 and CDR2 sequences are MNHNY and SVGAGI (reference sequence). The CDR3 DNA follows: TGTGCCGTCTACGGGGGAAGTCAGCCCCAGCATTTT. Residues: CAVYGGSQPQHF.

The CDR3 nucleotides read TGTGCCAGCAGCCTCCTCTACGAGCAGTACTTC. Its protein product is CASSLLYEQYF. J is TRBJ2-7 and V is TRBV7-6; D gene unclear. The germline V gene has CDR1 SGHVS and CDR2 FNYEAQ. The CDR3 is 11 residues long. The V end lost 5 bases, the J end lost 3 bases, and 5 bases lay between the germline ends.

The chain links TRBV2 to TRBJ2-3; D may be TRBD2 (6 bases). Germline values: CDR1 SNHLY, CDR2 FYNNEI. V dropped 1 base and J dropped 0 bases, with 8 bases sitting between them. The CDR3 covers 15 residues. CDR3 DNA: TGTGCCAGCAGTGAAGAGGCGGGGAGCACAGATACGCAGTATTTT. This translates into CASSEEAGSTDTQYF.

The chain uses TRBV25-1 and TRBJ2-1; D remains ambiguous. Trimming removed 5 bases from V and 3 bases from J, with 2 bases in between. The CDR3 spans 11 residues. Germline V gene data show CDR1 as MGHDK and CDR2 as SYGVNS. The CDR3 nucleotides are TGTGCCAGCAGTCACTACAATGAGCAGTTCTTC. Its translation is CASSHYNEQFF.

The chain couples TRBV27 to TRBJ2-2; 9 bases line up with TRBD2. The germline V gene has CDR1 MNHEY and CDR2 SMNVEV (reference sequence). V was pared by 6 bases and J by 0 bases, with 11 bases of the junction left unmatched. This CDR3 comprises 18 residues. Here the CDR3 reads CASSRPGLAGPNTGELFF. The CDR3 nucleotides read TGTGCCAGCAGCCGACCGGGTCTAGCGGGACCGAACACCGGGGAGCTGTTTTTT.

This clone was counted a few times. V usage is TRBV28 and J usage is TRBJ1-2; D not resolved. The length of the CDR3 is 10 residues. The V and J ends lost 4 bases and 8 bases respectively, with 5 bases between them. Looked up from germline, CDR1 is MDHEN and CDR2 is SYDVKM. CDR3: CASSYKGYTF. DNA of the CDR3: TGTGCCAGCAGTTATAAAGGCTACACCTTC.

This chain links TRBV5-1 with TRBJ2-5; TRBD1 might be the D (6 bases). This CDR3 spans 15 amino acids. Deletions cut 4 bases from V and 3 bases from J, with 16 bases between. CDR1 is SGHRS and CDR2 is YFSETQ in the germline V gene. Here the CDR3 DNA reads TGCGCCAGCAGCAAATACCAAGGGGGAAAAGAGACCCAGTACTTC. Translating it yields CASSKYQGGKETQYF. The whole variable domain, remainder taken from reference TRBV5-1 and TRBJ2-5, is KAGVTQTPRYLIKTRGQQVTLSCSPISGHRSVSWYQQTPGQGLQFLFEYFSETQRNKGNFPGRFSGRQFSNSRSEMNVSTLELGDSALYLCASSKYQGGKETQYFGPGTRLLVL.

This clone was seen only once. The chain has TRBV4-1 and TRBJ1-2, with TRBD1 as a possible D gene (6 bases). CDR1 is MGHRA, CDR2 YSYEKL, per germline. V was cut by 4 bases and J by 3 bases, with 15 bases left in between. This CDR3 spans 15 amino acids. CDR3 bases: TGCGCCAGCAGCCGAGAGGGGGGGCTCCACTATGGCTACACCTTC. It codes for CASSREGGLHYGYTF.

This chain connects TRBV7-2 to TRBJ2-3, with 8 positions matching TRBD2. The germline CDR1 and CDR2 sequences are SGHTA and FQGNSA. CDR3 length equals 14 residues. V was pared by 4 bases and J by 5 bases, with 5 bases of the junction left unmatched. The CDR3 here is CASSSGLVRDTQYF. CDR3 bases: TGTGCCAGCAGCTCGGGACTAGTCAGAGATACGCAGTATTTT.

The chain uses TRBV5-1 and TRBJ2-5; D call uncertain. V lost 4 bases and J lost 1, with 8 bases in between. CDR1 and CDR2 from the germline V gene are SGHRS and YFSETQ. This CDR3 is 13 amino acids long. CDR3 bases: TGCGCCAGCAGCCCGAGCCCCCAAGAGACCCAGTACTTC. Its protein is CASSPSPQETQYF.

The rearrangement links TRBV28 to TRBJ1-2; the D gene is possibly TRBD1 (5 bases). V lost 2 bases and J 12 bases, leaving 16 bases between the germline ends. The CDR3 has 13 residues. The germline gives CDR1 MDHEN, CDR2 SYDVKM. The chain's CDR3 is CASSLRVRGINTF. The CDR3 coding sequence is TGTGCCAGCAGTTTAAGGGTGCGGGGGATCAACACCTTC.

The chain combines TRBV4-1 with TRBJ1-3, with D unresolved. The CDR3 totals 15 residues. Per the germline V gene, CDR1 is MGHRA and CDR2 is YSYEKL. The V gene lost 1 base and the J gene lost 0 bases, with 7 bases spanning the gap. The CDR3 loop reads CASSQGNSSGNTIYF. In nucleotides, the CDR3 is TGCGCCAGCAGCCAAGGGAACAGCTCTGGAAACACCATATATTTT.

The chain employs TRBV4-1 and TRBJ2-7; the D gene is possibly TRBD1 (5 bases). The CDR3 runs 15 residues. The ends were cut back, 1 base at V and 0 bases at J, with 10 bases in the middle. Germline assignment: CDR1 MGHRA and CDR2 YSYEKL. The CDR3 here is CASSQGGRISYEQYF. In nucleotides, the CDR3 is TGCGCCAGCAGCCAAGGGGGCCGAATCTCCTACGAGCAGTACTTC.

The J gene is TRBJ1-1, the V gene TRBV30; D is possibly TRBD1 (5 bases). This CDR3 comprises 13 residues. Germline-derived CDR1 and CDR2 are GTSNPN and SVGIG (reference sequence). The V and J ends lost 7 bases and 1 base respectively, with 13 bases between them. Here the CDR3 reads CASGEGGNTEAFF. The CDR3 nucleotides are TGTGCCTCGGGGGAGGGCGGGAACACTGAAGCTTTCTTT.

This chain joins TRBV5-1 and TRBJ1-1; the match to TRBD1 covers 8 bases. Germline assignment: CDR1 SGHRS and CDR2 YFSETQ. This CDR3 spans 14 amino acids. V shed 4 bases, J shed 5 bases, and the junction held 7 bases outside the gene matches. Written as DNA, the CDR3 is TGCGCCAGCAGCGGAAGGACAGGGCGGACTGAAGCTTTCTTT. Encoded protein: CASSGRTGRTEAFF.

The rearrangement links TRBV9 to TRBJ1-6; 10 bases line up with TRBD1. Germline V gene lookup returns CDR1 SGDLS and CDR2 YYNGEE. The V and J ends lost 3 bases and 4 bases, in that order; junction bases with no gene match: 1. The CDR3 consists of 15 residues. The CDR3 loop reads CASSEGQGYNSPLHF. CDR3 coding DNA: TGTGCCAGCAGCGAGGGACAGGGGTATAATTCACCCCTCCACTTT.

This clone showed up just a few times. The J gene is TRBJ1-5, the V gene TRBV30; 7 bases line up with TRBD1. The V gene's germline CDR1 is GTSNPN and CDR2 SVGIG (reference sequence). There are 17 residues in the CDR3. The ends lost 4 bases at V and 2 bases at J; junction bases unmatched: 14. The CDR3 DNA reads TGTGCCTGGACCAATAGACAGGGAAACACGGGCAATCAGCCCCAGCATTTT. It is translated as CAWTNRQGNTGNQPQHF.

The J gene is TRBJ2-7, the V gene TRBV7-2; possible D gene TRBD1, 5 bases. The CDR3 covers 14 residues. Trimming cost V 2 bases and J 2 bases, with 10 bases left between them. Germline-derived CDR1 and CDR2 are SGHTA and FQGNSA. The CDR3 bases are TGTGCCAGCAGCTTAAGCCAGGGCCCCTACGAGCAGTACTTC. Encoded protein: CASSLSQGPYEQYF.

The CDR3 DNA reads as TGTGCCAGCAGCTTAGTACAGGGGGCAGGTACTGAAGCTTTCTTT. Amino acid sequence: CASSLVQGAGTEAFF. The gene calls are TRBV7-3 and TRBJ1-1; 9 bases map to TRBD1. This CDR3 has 15 residues. Looked up from germline, CDR1 is SGHTA and CDR2 is FQGTGA. V trimming: 2 bases; J trimming: 5 bases; junction bases outside the gene matches: 6.

V usage is TRBV28 and J usage is TRBJ1-1, with 11 nucleotides matching TRBD1. CDR1 and CDR2 (germline): MDHEN, SYDVKM. The ends lost 7 bases at V and 1 base at J; junction bases unmatched: 11. CDR3 size: 17 residues. The CDR3 is CASNQNVGTGGNTEAFF. CDR3 bases: TGTGCCAGCAATCAAAATGTGGGGACAGGGGGGAACACTGAAGCTTTCTTT.

This clone was recorded a few times. V and J are TRBV11-2 and TRBJ1-3; no clear D gene. Germline V gene lookup returns CDR1 SGHAT and CDR2 FQNNGV. The V end lost 8 bases, the J end lost 0 bases, and 8 bases lay between the germline ends. The CDR3 is 13 amino acids. DNA of the CDR3: TGTGCCAGCGCTAGGCTCTCTGGAAACACCATATATTTT. Translated, it gives CASARLSGNTIYF. Full variable domain (rest looked up from reference TRBV11-2 and TRBJ1-3): EAGVAQSPRYKIIEKRQSVAFWCNPISGHATLYWYQQILGQGPKLLIQFQNNGVVDDSQLPKDRFSAERLKGVDSTLKIQPAKLEDSAVYLCASARLSGNTIYFGEGSWLTVV.

This chain joins TRBV4-1 and TRBJ2-5, with D possibly being TRBD1 (6 bases). The tail of the sequence fits TRBJ2-7 better, so the J call may be wrong. The CDR3 loop spans 15 amino acids. Germline V CDR1 and CDR2: MGHRA, YSYEKL. Written as DNA, the CDR3 is TGCGCCAGCAGCCAAACAGGGTCGGGTCTCTACGAGCAGTACTTC. It encodes CASSQTGSGLYEQYF.

The J gene is TRBJ2-3, the V gene TRBV4-2; 7 bases align to TRBD1. CDR1 is LGHNA and CDR2 is YNFKEQ in the germline V gene. V gave up 3 bases and J gave up 0 bases; unmatched junction bases: 3. The CDR3 runs to 15 residues. The CDR3 is CASSHRDSSTDTQYF. CDR3 nucleotide sequence: TGTGCCAGCAGCCACAGGGACAGTAGCACAGATACGCAGTATTTT.

The chain carries TRBV5-1 and TRBJ2-1, with TRBD2 matching over 8 bases. The CDR3 length is 13 residues. Germline V gene data show CDR1 as SGHRS and CDR2 as YFSETQ. Trimming cost V 3 bases and J 10 bases; bases outside gene matches: 6. The CDR3 loop is CASSSPTSGEQFF. The CDR3 DNA is TGCGCCAGCAGCTCCCCAACTAGCGGAGAGCAGTTCTTC.

This clone was observed a single time. This rearrangement joins TRBV5-1 to TRBJ2-3, with 12 bases aligning to TRBD2. The length of the CDR3 is 17 residues. CDR1 and CDR2 from the germline V gene are SGHRS and YFSETQ. With V trimmed by 0 bases and J by 2 bases, 4 bases remained unmatched. The CDR3: CASSLGTSGVITDTQYF. The CDR3 DNA reads as TGCGCCAGCAGCTTGGGGACTAGCGGGGTTATCACAGATACGCAGTATTTT. The variable domain in full, with the rest retrieved from reference TRBV5-1 and TRBJ2-3, is KAGVTQTPRYLIKTRGQQVTLSCSPISGHRSVSWYQQTPGQGLQFLFEYFSETQRNKGNFPGRFSGRQFSNSRSEMNVSTLELGDSALYLCASSLGTSGVITDTQYFGPGTRLTVL.

This clone was seen just once. The chain is built from TRBV27 and TRBJ2-1; possible D gene TRBD1, 5 bases. Germline CDR1 reads MNHEY; CDR2 reads SMNVEV (reference sequence). Trimming shortened V by 2 bases and J by 6 bases, and 11 bases separated the two germline ends. The length of the CDR3 is 14 residues. CDR3 in amino acids: CASSLVAGINEQFF. The CDR3 DNA sequence: TGTGCCAGCAGTTTAGTCGCAGGGATCAATGAGCAGTTCTTC.